This TCR beta chain is drawn from a study of blood T cell repertoires in COVID-19. Whole-study context: The analysed material was cDNA or gDNA that came from T cells, B-cell-depleted T cells, or PBMCs.

The CDR3 covers 14 residues. Trimming pared 2 bases from V and 4 bases from J, leaving 8 bases between. Germline-derived CDR1 and CDR2 are SGHAT and FQNNGV. How the authors handled the data: For nucleated cells, counts were estimated from reference gene primer amplification. Libraries were prepared by immunoSEQ multiplex PCR; TCRdb keeps only in-frame clonotypes and omits some of them. The V and J calls and the clone size are those of that table, but D and trimming were determined from the DNA. Of some 290,000 clones in the sample, around 90% were seen once. Patients from Seattle were sampled longitudinally, starting during active infection. This clone was found a few times.

The chain is built from TRBV11-2 and TRBJ1-4; D is possibly TRBD1 (5 bases). Input material: peripheral blood. The clonotype comes from a woman aged 25 to 39 with COVID-19, enrolled during active disease. The CDR3 nucleotides read TGTGCCAGCAGCTTAAGGGGACTTAATGAAAAACTGTTTTTT. Translated, it gives CASSLRGLNEKLFF.